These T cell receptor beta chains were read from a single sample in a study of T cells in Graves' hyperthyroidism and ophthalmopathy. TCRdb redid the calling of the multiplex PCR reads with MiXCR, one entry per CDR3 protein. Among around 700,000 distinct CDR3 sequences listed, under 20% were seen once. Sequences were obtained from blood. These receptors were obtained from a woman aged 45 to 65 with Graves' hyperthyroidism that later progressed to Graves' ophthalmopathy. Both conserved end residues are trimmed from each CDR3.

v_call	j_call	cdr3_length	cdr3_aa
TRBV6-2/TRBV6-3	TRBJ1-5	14	ASSYGRGLSNQPQH
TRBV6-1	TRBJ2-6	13	ASSEIVTGANVLT
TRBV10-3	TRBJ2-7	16	AIRTGTSGGPGSYEQY
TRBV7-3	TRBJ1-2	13	TSSPTGGMNYGYT
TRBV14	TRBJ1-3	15	ASSQELSVSSGNTIY
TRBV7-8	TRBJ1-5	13	ASSLQHRPYQPQH
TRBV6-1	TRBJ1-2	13	ASSTSQGIFYSYT
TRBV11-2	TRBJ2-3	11	ASTFPNTDTQY
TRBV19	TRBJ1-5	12	ATSNQGNNQPQH
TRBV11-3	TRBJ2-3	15	ASSLDRVGGSTDTQY
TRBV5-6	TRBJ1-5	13	ASSPRGRNNQPQH
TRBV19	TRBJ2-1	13	ASSVTGDPYNEQF
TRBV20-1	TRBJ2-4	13	SASRTAVAKNIQY
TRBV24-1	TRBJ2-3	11	ANIPSITDTQY
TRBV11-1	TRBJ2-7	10	ASSVDGYEQY
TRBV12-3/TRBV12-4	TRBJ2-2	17	ASSLALVLGQGGTGELF
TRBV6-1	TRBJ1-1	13	ASSETGLANTEAF
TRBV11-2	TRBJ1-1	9	ASAMNTEAF
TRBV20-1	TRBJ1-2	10	SARGSSYGYT
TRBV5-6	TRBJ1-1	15	ASSLVYWGRVATEAF
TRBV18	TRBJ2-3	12	ASSLLARTDTQY
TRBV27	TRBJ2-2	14	ASSWDRGLVTGELF
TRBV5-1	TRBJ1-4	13	ASSSSGLANEKLF
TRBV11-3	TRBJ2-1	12	ASSMDSSYNEQF
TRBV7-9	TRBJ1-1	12	ASSLVPEGAEAF
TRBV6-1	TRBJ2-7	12	AGRRRELWYEQY
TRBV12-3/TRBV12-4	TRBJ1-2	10	ASTKGGSGYT
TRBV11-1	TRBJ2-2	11	ASSPRADGELF
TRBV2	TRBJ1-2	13	ASSEAGQGYDGYT
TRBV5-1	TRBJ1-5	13	ASSLGSEGNQPQH
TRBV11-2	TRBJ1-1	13	ASSLTDRVAAEAF
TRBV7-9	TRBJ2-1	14	ASSPSTVRESGEQS
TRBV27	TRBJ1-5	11	ASTHRAGQPQH
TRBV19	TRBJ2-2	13	ASSMGTANTGELF
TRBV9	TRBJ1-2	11	ASSVEDRAGYT
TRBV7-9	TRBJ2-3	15	ASSSQMGDRGPDTQY
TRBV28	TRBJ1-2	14	ASKAGGRPGDYGYT
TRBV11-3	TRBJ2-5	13	ASSVLAGNQETQY
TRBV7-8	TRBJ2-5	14	ASSPRTSAYQETQY
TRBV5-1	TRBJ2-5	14	ASRSQGAGFQETQY
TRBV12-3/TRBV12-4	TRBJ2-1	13	ASSASGSPYNEQF
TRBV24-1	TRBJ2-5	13	ATSVSGRPEETQY
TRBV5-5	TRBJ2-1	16	ASSWTGRGTSTKNEQF
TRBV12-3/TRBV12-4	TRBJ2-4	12	ASSLDLAKNIQY
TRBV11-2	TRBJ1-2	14	ASSLRSAPANYGYT
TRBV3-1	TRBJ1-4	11	ASSHDLGEKLF
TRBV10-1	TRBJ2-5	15	ASSESLTSGGPETQY
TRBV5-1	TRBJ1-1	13	ASSVWSGQVTEAF
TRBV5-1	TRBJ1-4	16	ASSLMGQGGSLDEKLF
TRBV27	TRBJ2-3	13	ASSPSGGNHETQY
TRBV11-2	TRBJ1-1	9	ASSLTFSSF
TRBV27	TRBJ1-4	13	AGSFGPGVNEKLF
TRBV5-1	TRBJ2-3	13	ASSLARGDTDTQY
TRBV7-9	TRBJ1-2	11	ASSLDREKGYT